This TCR beta chain was observed in a study of blood T cell repertoires in COVID-19. As for the study in general: The cDNA or gDNA used as material had been derived from T cells, B-cell-depleted T cells, or PBMCs.

This clone was counted only a few times. Cohort allocation depended upon clinical history that participants reported. Germline lookup yields CDR1 SGHDT and CDR2 YYEEEE. This CDR3 is built from 16 residues. The trim removed 4 bases at V and 8 bases at J, leaving 10 bases unmatched. Per the authors' pipeline: Amplification with reference gene primers provided the estimates of nucleated cell counts. The protocol was immunoSEQ multiplex PCR, while the TCRdb copy is restricted to in-frame clones and leaves out a portion. V, J and clone size were drawn from that table, and D and trimming were deduced from the DNA. The sample consists of approximately 180,000 clones, 89% of them appearing once.

The source material was PBMCs or T cells enriched from blood (not recorded which). This chain connects TRBV5-6 to TRBJ1-6, with TRBD1 identical over 9 bases. The sequence came from a woman between 35 and 50 years old with acute COVID-19. CDR3 sequence (DNA): TGTGCCAGCAGCCCCAACAGGGGGCTCGGTGATTCACCCCTCCACTTT. Encoded protein: CASSPNRGLGDSPLHF.